Following are 27 T cell receptor beta chains from one sample sequenced in a study of blood T cell repertoires in COVID-19. The assay was immunoSEQ multiplex PCR, and TCRdb's table has in-frame clones only and misses some. The table records roughly 230,000 clones, over 85% of them present only once. What was sequenced was PBMCs or T cells enriched from blood (not recorded which). The receptors here all came from a woman aged 25 to 39 with acute COVID-19.

The chain couples TRBV19 to TRBJ2-6; TRBD1 might be the D (6 bases). This CDR3 spans 19 amino acids. Deletions cut 7 bases from V and 1 base from J, with 23 bases between. CDR1 and CDR2 (germline): LNHDA, SQIVND (reference sequence). The CDR3 reads CASMGAGQSLLSGANVLTF. The DNA of the CDR3 is TGTGCCAGTATGGGGGCAGGGCAGAGCTTGTTATCTGGGGCCAACGTCCTGACTTTC.

The chain employs TRBV6-6 and TRBJ1-6, with TRBD1 matching 7 bases. This CDR3 is built from 15 residues. With V trimmed by 0 bases and J by 5 bases, 1 base remained unmatched. Germline-derived CDR1 and CDR2 are MNHNY and SVGAGI (reference sequence). The CDR3 coding sequence is TGTGCCAGCAGTTACTCCGGGACAGATAATTCACCCCTCCACTTT. Protein product: CASSYSGTDNSPLHF.

V usage is TRBV7-8 and J usage is TRBJ1-4, with TRBD1 identical over 7 bases. Losses at the gene ends were 1 base for V and 8 bases for J; bases not matched to a gene: 4. The CDR3 extends over 14 amino acids. CDR1 and CDR2 from the germline V gene are SGHVS and FQNEAQ. For the CDR3, the DNA is TGTGCCAGCAGCTTAGTAGGGGGCCCAGAAAAACTGTTTTTT. This gives the protein CASSLVGGPEKLFF. The entire variable domain, with the rest obtained from reference TRBV7-8 and TRBJ1-4, is as follows: GAGVSQSPRYKVAKRGQDVALRCDPISGHVSLFWYQQALGQGPEFLTYFQNEAQLDKSGLPSDRFFAERPEGSVSTLKIQRTQQEDSAVYLCASSLVGGPEKLFFGSGTQLSVL.

The chain couples TRBV29-1 to TRBJ2-5, with D possibly matching TRBD1 (5 bases). V was cut by 2 bases and J by 5 bases, with 12 bases left in between. The CDR3 spans 13 residues. Germline V gives CDR1 SQVTM, CDR2 ANQGSEA. The CDR3 DNA sequence: TGCAGCGTTGAAAGTCGAACAGGCGAGACCCAGTACTTC. It specifies CSVESRTGETQYF.

The V gene is TRBV11-2, the J gene TRBJ2-5, with TRBD1 as a possible D gene (5 bases). The length of the CDR3 is 15 residues. The germline V gene encodes CDR1 SGHAT and CDR2 FQNNGV. Deletions cut 4 bases from V and 5 bases from J, with 17 bases between. CDR3 nucleotides: TGTGCCAGCAGCTCAGAGGACATCCCTGGTGAGACCCAGTACTTC. Translation gives CASSSEDIPGETQYF.

V is TRBV3-1 (or the pseudogene TRBV3-2) and J is TRBJ1-5; D not certain. This CDR3 spans 13 amino acids. The germline gives CDR1 LGHDT, CDR2 YNNKEL (reference sequence). Deletions cut 0 bases from V and 4 bases from J, with 4 bases between. CDR3 coding DNA: TGTGCCAGCAGCCAAGATCCGAATCAGCCCCAGCATTTT. Amino acids: CASSQDPNQPQHF.

V usage is TRBV6-2 or TRBV6-3 and J usage is TRBJ2-7, with D perhaps TRBD2 (6 bases). Germline assignment: CDR1 MNHEY and CDR2 SVGEGT. Trimming cost V 0 bases and J 0 bases, with 12 bases left between them. The CDR3 extends over 16 amino acids. The CDR3 protein is CASSYSRRELSYEQYF. For the CDR3, the DNA is TGTGCCAGCAGTTACTCGAGGCGGGAACTCTCCTACGAGCAGTACTTC.

J is TRBJ2-7 and V is TRBV5-1; the match to TRBD1 covers 7 bases. CDR1 and CDR2 (germline): SGHRS, YFSETQ. V shed 2 bases, J shed 1 base, and the junction held 6 bases outside the gene matches. The CDR3 totals 15 residues. This chain's CDR3 is CASSLDRAISYEQYF. The CDR3, as DNA: TGCGCCAGCAGCTTAGACAGGGCAATATCCTACGAGCAGTACTTC.

This chain links TRBV27 with TRBJ1-6; possible D gene TRBD1, 5 bases. Germline CDR1 MNHEY, CDR2 SMNVEV (reference sequence). CDR3 size: 14 residues. The ends were cut back, 3 bases at V and 7 bases at J, with 10 bases in the middle. CDR3 in DNA: TGTGCCAGCAGTTTTAGGGCAGGGAATTCACCCCTCCACTTT. This sequence encodes CASSFRAGNSPLHF.

This clone was observed a handful of times. The chain combines TRBV5-1 with TRBJ1-2, with a weak D call TRBD1 (5 bases). CDR3 length equals 14 residues. From germline, CDR1 is SGHRS and CDR2 YFSETQ. V was trimmed by 4 bases and J by 8 bases, leaving 18 bases between them. The CDR3 nucleotides are TGCGCCAGCAGCCTGGTTGACGGCCGGGGGGGCTACACCTTC. Protein product: CASSLVDGRGGYTF.

The chain is built from TRBV7-8 and TRBJ1-5; TRBD1 might be the D (5 bases). V was clipped by 1 base and J by 3 bases, with 10 bases between them. The V gene's germline CDR1 is SGHVS and CDR2 FQNEAQ. The CDR3 spans 15 residues. The CDR3 is CASSLGGGANQPQHF. The CDR3 bases are TGTGCCAGCAGCTTAGGGGGGGGAGCCAATCAGCCCCAGCATTTT.

This clone was seen once. The chain combines TRBV11-2 with TRBJ1-1; possible D gene TRBD1, 5 bases. Trimming stripped 5 bases from V and 10 bases from J, with 14 bases between. Germline CDR1 is SGHAT and CDR2 is FQNNGV. The CDR3 totals 12 residues. CDR3 protein: CASSEDGGGAFF. CDR3 coding DNA: TGTGCCAGCAGCGAGGACGGGGGTGGAGCTTTCTTT.

The chain combines TRBV2 with TRBJ1-6; D gene uncertain. CDR1 and CDR2 (germline): SNHLY, FYNNEI. The germline V and J ends were trimmed by 0 bases and 6 bases, with 9 bases remaining between them. The CDR3 has 15 amino acids. The CDR3 DNA reads as TGTGCCAGCAGTGAAGCACAGCTGGCTAATTCACCCCTCCACTTT. Amino acids: CASSEAQLANSPLHF.

The chain uses TRBV7-2 and TRBJ1-1; D may be TRBD1 (5 bases). CDR3 size: 14 residues. V was shortened by 3 bases and J by 1 base, with 9 bases between the two germline ends. Looked up from germline, CDR1 is SGHTA and CDR2 is FQGNSA. The chain's CDR3 is CASSFGHSNTEAFF. The CDR3 DNA follows: TGTGCCAGCAGCTTTGGACATTCGAACACTGAAGCTTTCTTT.

This chain uses TRBV4-1 with TRBJ2-3, with 12 bases identical to TRBD2. CDR1 is MGHRA and CDR2 is YSYEKL in the germline V gene. Trimming removed 2 bases from V and 2 bases from J; junction bases left unmatched: 8. The length of the CDR3 is 18 residues. The CDR3 nucleotides are TGCGCCAGCAGCCAACTCATGACTAGCGGGGGTTCCACAGATACGCAGTATTTT. It specifies CASSQLMTSGGSTDTQYF.

CDR3 protein: CSVEELAHTDTQYF. In DNA, the CDR3 is TGCAGCGTTGAAGAGTTGGCACACACAGATACGCAGTATTTT. The chain carries TRBV29-1 and TRBJ2-3; D is uncertain. The CDR3 consists of 14 residues. V was clipped by 0 bases and J by 2 bases, with 9 bases between them. The germline V gene has CDR1 SQVTM and CDR2 ANQGSEA.

This chain uses TRBV18 with TRBJ1-1; D unresolved. The CDR3 contains 13 residues. The V end was cut by 3 bases, the J end by 6 bases, with 11 bases between. Germline V gene lookup returns CDR1 KGHSH and CDR2 LQKENI. The CDR3 nucleotides read TGTGCCAGCTCACCGCGAGGTTTGGCTGAAGCTTTCTTT. It specifies CASSPRGLAEAFF.

This clone was recorded a few times. V and J are TRBV7-2 and TRBJ2-7, with a tentative D call TRBD1 (6 bases). This CDR3 is 13 amino acids long. V shed 1 base and J shed 3 bases, with 7 bases lying between them. The germline CDR1 and CDR2 sequences are SGHTA and FQGNSA. CDR3 nucleotides: TGTGCCAGCAGCTTAGGACAGGTCTACGAGCAGTACTTC. This sequence encodes CASSLGQVYEQYF.

V usage is TRBV3-1 (or the pseudogene TRBV3-2) and J usage is TRBJ1-3, with D hard to call. Per germline, CDR1 LGHDT and CDR2 YNNKEL (reference sequence). This CDR3 is built from 14 residues. V shed 4 bases and J shed 2 bases, with 9 bases lying between them. The chain's CDR3 is CASSLGFAGNTIYF. CDR3 bases: TGTGCCAGCAGCCTTGGCTTTGCTGGAAACACCATATATTTT.

This clone was seen a few times. The CDR3 loop is CAWSREGGQPQHF. The CDR3 DNA sequence: TGTGCCTGGAGTAGGGAGGGTGGACAGCCCCAGCATTTT. This rearrangement joins TRBV30 to TRBJ1-5; D is unclear. V lost 2 bases and J 7 bases, leaving 12 bases between the germline ends. The germline V gene has CDR1 GTSNPN and CDR2 SVGIG (reference sequence). The CDR3 runs to 13 residues.

In this sample, this clone turned up a few times. The chain links TRBV19 to TRBJ1-1; 9 bases are shared with TRBD1. Germline lookup yields CDR1 LNHDA and CDR2 SQIVND (reference sequence). The CDR3 loop spans 17 amino acids. J lost 0 bases, V lost 3 bases, and 8 bases had no gene match. The CDR3 region is CASSIQGTGSMNTEAFF. The CDR3 nucleotides are TGTGCCAGTAGTATTCAAGGGACAGGGTCTATGAACACTGAAGCTTTCTTT.

The chain recombines TRBV5-1 with TRBJ1-2; the D is unclear. The CDR3 consists of 15 residues. Trimming took off 3 bases at V and 4 bases at J, with 16 bases between the two ends. Germline assignment: CDR1 SGHRS and CDR2 YFSETQ. CDR3 DNA: TGCGCCAGCAGCTCCTCTTTACAGAGCTTCTATGGCTACACCTTC. Translation: CASSSSLQSFYGYTF.

This chain connects TRBV10-3 to TRBJ2-3; 9 nucleotides match TRBD2. The CDR3 runs 16 residues. Germline V lookup: CDR1 ENHRY, CDR2 SYGVKD. The trim removed 4 bases at V and 1 base at J, leaving 6 bases unmatched. The CDR3 DNA is TGTGCCATCAGTGGTTCTAGCGGGGAGGGCACAGATACGCAGTATTTT. It translates to CAISGSSGEGTDTQYF.

The V call is TRBV5-1, the J call TRBJ2-1, with 11 bases lining up with TRBD2. From germline, CDR1 is SGHRS and CDR2 YFSETQ. This CDR3 has 15 amino acids. The V and J ends lost 5 bases and 7 bases, in that order; junction bases with no gene match: 8. The CDR3 is CASSPLAGGKNEQFF. The CDR3 DNA reads as TGCGCCAGCAGTCCTCTAGCGGGGGGCAAGAATGAGCAGTTCTTC.

The rearrangement joins TRBV7-2 to TRBJ2-1; no definite D call. The CDR3 has 15 amino acids. Germline-derived CDR1 and CDR2 are SGHTA and FQGNSA. Between the trimmed V and J ends, which lost 1 base and 4 bases, there was a span of 11 bases. CDR3 bases: TGTGCCAGCAGCTTAGGGGCCGGCATTTACAATGAGCAGTTCTTC. This translates into CASSLGAGIYNEQFF.

The chain joins TRBV19 to TRBJ2-7; 10 nucleotides line up with TRBD1. The CDR3 has 14 residues. With V trimmed by 6 bases and J by 0 bases, 2 bases remained unmatched. The V gene's germline CDR1 is LNHDA and CDR2 SQIVND (reference sequence). CDR3 sequence reads: CASRRDRGSYEQYF. For the CDR3, the DNA is TGTGCCAGTAGACGGGACAGGGGCTCCTACGAGCAGTACTTC.

The chain joins TRBV6-6 to TRBJ1-2; D not resolved. V lost 5 bases and J lost 7, with 5 bases in between. Germline lookup yields CDR1 MNHNY and CDR2 SVGAGI (reference sequence). The CDR3 is 10 residues long. The CDR3 nucleotides are TGTGCCAGCAGTCTCCTTGGCTACACCTTC. Translating gives CASSLLGYTF.